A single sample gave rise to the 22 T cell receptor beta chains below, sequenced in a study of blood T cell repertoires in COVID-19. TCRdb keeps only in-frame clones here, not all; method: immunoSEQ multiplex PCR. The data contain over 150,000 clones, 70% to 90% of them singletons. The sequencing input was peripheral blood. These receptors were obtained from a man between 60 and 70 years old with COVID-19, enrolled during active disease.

The CDR3 DNA sequence: TGCGCCAGCAGGCGTACCGAAAATCAGCCCCAGCATTTT. Its protein product is CASRRTENQPQHF. The gene calls are TRBV5-1 and TRBJ1-5; D unclear. Trimming removed 5 bases from V and 4 bases from J, with 10 bases in between. Germline V lookup: CDR1 SGHRS, CDR2 YFSETQ. The CDR3 runs 13 residues. The full variable domain, in which reference TRBV5-1 and TRBJ1-5 provide the parts outside the CDR3, is KAGVTQTPRYLIKTRGQQVTLSCSPISGHRSVSWYQQTPGQGLQFLFEYFSETQRNKGNFPGRFSGRQFSNSRSEMNVSTLELGDSALYLCASRRTENQPQHFGDGTRLSIL.

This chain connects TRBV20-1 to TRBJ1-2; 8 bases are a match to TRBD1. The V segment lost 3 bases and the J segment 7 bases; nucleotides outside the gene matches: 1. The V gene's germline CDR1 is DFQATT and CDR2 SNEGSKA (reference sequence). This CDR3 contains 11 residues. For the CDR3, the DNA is TGCAGTGCTAGGGACAGGGCTGGCTACACCTTC. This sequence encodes CSARDRAGYTF.

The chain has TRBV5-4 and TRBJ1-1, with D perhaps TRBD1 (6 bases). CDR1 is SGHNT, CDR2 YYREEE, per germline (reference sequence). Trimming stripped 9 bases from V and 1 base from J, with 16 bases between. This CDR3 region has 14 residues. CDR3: CATQRGGANTEAFF. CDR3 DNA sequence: TGTGCCACTCAGAGGGGGGGCGCGAACACTGAAGCTTTCTTT.

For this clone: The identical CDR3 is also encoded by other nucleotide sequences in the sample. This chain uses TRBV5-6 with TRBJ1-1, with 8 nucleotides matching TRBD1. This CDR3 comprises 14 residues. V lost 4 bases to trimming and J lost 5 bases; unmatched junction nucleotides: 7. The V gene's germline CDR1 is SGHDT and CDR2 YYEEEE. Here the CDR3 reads CASSRGQGRTEAFF. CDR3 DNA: TGTGCCAGCAGCCGAGGACAGGGACGGACTGAAGCTTTCTTT.

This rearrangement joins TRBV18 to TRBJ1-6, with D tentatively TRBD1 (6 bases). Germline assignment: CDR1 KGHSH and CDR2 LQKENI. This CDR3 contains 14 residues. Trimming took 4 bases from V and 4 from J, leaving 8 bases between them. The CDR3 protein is CASSRDTYNSPLHF. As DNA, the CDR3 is TGTGCCAGCTCACGGGACACTTATAATTCACCCCTCCACTTT. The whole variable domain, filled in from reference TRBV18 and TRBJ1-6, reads NAGVMQNPRHLVRRRGQEARLRCSPMKGHSHVYWYRQLPEEGLKFMVYLQKENIIDESGMPKERFSAEFPKEGPSILRIQQVVRGDSAAYFCASSRDTYNSPLHFGNGTRLTVT.

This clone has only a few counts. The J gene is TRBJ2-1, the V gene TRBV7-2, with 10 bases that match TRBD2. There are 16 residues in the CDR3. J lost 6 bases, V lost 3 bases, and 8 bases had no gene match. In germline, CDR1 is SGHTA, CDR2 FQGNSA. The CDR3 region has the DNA TGTGCCAGCAGCTTCTTTGCTAGCGGGAGCCGCAATGAGCAGTTCTTC. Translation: CASSFFASGSRNEQFF.

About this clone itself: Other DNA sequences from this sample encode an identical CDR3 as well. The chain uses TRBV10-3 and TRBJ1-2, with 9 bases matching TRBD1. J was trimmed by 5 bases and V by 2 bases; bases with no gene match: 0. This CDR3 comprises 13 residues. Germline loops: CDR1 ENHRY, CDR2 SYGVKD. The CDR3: CAISEGQGYGYTF. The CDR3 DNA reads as TGTGCCATCAGTGAGGGACAGGGGTATGGCTACACCTTC.

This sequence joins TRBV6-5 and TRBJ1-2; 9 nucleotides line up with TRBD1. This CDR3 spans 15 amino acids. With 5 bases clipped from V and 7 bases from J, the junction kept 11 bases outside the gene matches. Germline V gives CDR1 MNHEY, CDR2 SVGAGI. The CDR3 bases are TGTGCCAGCAGTAAAAGGACAGGGGTGGTGGGTGGCTACACCTTC. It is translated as CASSKRTGVVGGYTF.

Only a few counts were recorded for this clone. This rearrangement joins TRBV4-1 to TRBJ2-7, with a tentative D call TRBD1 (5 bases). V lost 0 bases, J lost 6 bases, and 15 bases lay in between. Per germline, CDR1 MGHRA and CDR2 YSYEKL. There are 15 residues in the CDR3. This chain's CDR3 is CASSQDFVTVREQYF. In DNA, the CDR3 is TGCGCCAGCAGCCAAGACTTCGTGACAGTTCGCGAGCAGTACTTC.

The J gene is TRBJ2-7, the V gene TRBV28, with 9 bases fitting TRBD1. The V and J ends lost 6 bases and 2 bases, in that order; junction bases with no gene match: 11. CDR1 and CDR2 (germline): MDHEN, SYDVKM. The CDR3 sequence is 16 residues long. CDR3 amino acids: CASRLTGGAGTYEQYF. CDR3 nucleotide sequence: TGTGCCAGCAGACTCACAGGGGGCGCAGGGACCTACGAGCAGTACTTC. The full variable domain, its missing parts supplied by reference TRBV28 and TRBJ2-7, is DVKVTQSSRYLVKRTGEKVFLECVQDMDHENMFWYRQDPGLGLRLIYFSYDVKMKEKGDIPEGYSVSREKKERFSLILESASTNQTSMYLCASRLTGGAGTYEQYFGPGTRLTVT.

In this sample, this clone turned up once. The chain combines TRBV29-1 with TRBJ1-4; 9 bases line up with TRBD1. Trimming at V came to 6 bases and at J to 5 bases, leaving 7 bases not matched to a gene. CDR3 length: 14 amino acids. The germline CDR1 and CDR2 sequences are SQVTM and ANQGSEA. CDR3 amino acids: CSVGLGTGNEKLFF. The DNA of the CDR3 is TGCAGCGTGGGCCTAGGGACAGGGAATGAAAAACTGTTTTTT.

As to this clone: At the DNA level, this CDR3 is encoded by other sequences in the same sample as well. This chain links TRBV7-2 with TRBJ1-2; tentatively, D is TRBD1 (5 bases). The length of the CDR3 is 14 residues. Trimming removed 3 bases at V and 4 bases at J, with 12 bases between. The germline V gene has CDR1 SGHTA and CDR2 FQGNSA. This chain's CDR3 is CASSFPRVGYGYTF. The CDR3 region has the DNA TGTGCCAGCAGCTTCCCCAGGGTCGGCTATGGCTACACCTTC.

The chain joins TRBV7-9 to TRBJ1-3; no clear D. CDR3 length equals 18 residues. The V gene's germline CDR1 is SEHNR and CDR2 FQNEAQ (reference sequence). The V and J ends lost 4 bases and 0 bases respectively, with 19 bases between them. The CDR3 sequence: CASSWSLFRENSGNTIYF. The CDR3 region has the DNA TGTGCCAGCAGCTGGTCTCTCTTCCGGGAAAACTCTGGAAACACCATATATTTT.

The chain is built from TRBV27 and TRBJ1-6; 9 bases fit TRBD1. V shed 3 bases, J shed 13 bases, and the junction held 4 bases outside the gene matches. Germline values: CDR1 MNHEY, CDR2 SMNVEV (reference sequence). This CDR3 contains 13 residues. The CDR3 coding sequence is TGTGCCAGCAGTTTTGGGACAGGGCGGCCCCTCCACTTT. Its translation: CASSFGTGRPLHF.

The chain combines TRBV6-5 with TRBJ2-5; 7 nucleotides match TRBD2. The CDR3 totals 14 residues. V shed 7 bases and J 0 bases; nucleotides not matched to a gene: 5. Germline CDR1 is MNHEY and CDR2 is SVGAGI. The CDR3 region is CASTKAGYQETQYF. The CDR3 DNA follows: TGTGCCAGCACCAAAGCGGGGTACCAAGAGACCCAGTACTTC.

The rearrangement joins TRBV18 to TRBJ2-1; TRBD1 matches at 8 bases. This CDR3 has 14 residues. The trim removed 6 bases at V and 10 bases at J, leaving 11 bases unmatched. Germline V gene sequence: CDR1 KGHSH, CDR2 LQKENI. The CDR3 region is CASSPGQGAWEQFF. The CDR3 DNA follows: TGTGCCAGCTCCCCCGGACAGGGAGCGTGGGAGCAGTTCTTC. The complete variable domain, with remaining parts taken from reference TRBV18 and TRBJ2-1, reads NAGVMQNPRHLVRRRGQEARLRCSPMKGHSHVYWYRQLPEEGLKFMVYLQKENIIDESGMPKERFSAEFPKEGPSILRIQQVVRGDSAAYFCASSPGQGAWEQFFGPGTRLTVL.

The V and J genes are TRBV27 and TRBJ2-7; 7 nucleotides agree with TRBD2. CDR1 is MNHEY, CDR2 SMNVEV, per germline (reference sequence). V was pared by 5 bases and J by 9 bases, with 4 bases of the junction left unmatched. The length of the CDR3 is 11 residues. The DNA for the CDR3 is TGTGCCAGCAGTGCCTGGGGGGGGCAGTACTTC. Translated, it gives CASSAWGGQYF.

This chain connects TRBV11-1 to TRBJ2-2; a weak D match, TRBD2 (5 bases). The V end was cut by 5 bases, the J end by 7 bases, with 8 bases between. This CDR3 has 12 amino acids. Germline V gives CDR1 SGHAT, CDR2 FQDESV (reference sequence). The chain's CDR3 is CASSRDGGELFF. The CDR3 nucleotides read TGTGCCAGCAGCCGGGATGGCGGGGAGCTGTTTTTT.

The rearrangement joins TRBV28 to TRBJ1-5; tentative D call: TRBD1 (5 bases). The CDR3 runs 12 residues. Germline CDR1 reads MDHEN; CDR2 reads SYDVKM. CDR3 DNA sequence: TGTGCTAGTATTCAGGGAAATCAGCCCCAGCATTTT. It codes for CASIQGNQPQHF.

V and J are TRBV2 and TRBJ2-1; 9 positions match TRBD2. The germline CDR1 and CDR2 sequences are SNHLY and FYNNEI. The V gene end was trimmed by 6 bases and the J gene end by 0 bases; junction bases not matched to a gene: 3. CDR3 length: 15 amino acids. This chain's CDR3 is CASSNSGSSYNEQFF. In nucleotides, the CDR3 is TGTGCCAGCAGCAATAGCGGGAGCTCCTACAATGAGCAGTTCTTC.

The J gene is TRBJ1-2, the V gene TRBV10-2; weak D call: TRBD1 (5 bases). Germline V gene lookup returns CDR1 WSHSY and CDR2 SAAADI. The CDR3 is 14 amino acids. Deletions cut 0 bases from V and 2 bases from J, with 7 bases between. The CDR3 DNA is TGCGCCAGCAGTGAGTCGGGGCAGAACTATGGCTACACCTTC. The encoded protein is CASSESGQNYGYTF.

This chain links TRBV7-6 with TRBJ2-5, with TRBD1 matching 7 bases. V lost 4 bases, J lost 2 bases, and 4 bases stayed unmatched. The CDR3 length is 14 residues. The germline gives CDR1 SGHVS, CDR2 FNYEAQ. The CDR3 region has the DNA TGTGCCAGCAGCTCGGGACAGCTTCAAGAGACCCAGTACTTC. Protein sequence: CASSSGQLQETQYF.